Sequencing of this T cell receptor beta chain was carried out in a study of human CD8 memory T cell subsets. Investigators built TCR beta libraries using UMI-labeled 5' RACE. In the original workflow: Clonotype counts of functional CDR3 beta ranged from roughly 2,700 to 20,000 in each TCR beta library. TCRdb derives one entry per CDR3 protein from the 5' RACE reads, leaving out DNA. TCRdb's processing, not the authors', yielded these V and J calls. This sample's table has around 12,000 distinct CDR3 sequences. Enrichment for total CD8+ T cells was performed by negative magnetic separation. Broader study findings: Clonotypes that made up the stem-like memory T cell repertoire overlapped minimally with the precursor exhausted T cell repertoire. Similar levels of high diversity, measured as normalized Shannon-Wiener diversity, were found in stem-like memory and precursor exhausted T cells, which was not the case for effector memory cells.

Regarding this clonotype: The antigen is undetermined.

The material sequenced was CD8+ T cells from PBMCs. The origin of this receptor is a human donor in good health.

The CDR3 region is CSARQGWGSEQYF. This chain connects TRBV29-1 to TRBJ2-7; without DNA, the TCRdb call of TRBD1 cannot be checked. The CDR3 has 13 amino acids. The germline gives CDR1 SQVTM, CDR2 ANQGSEA.